These T cell receptor beta chains were read from a single sample in a study of shared clonotypes between healthy human individuals. Sequenced by immunoSEQ multiplex PCR; TCRdb stores in-frame clones only, minus some. The sample yields about 1 million clones, around 76% seen once. The sequencing input was memory CD4+ T cells sorted from blood. The source is a man between 18 and 29 years old in good health. The CDR3 runs from the conserved cysteine through the conserved F or W. A D gene is named only where the DNA matches it firmly. Clone size is not always given. Where it is, it says once, few, many or a class for expanded clones.

CDR3 DNA	CDR3 protein	V gene	clone size	CDR3 length	J gene	D gene
TGTGCCAGTAGTATACCCGGACAGGGGGCAACACGAAACACCATATATTTT	CASSIPGQGATRNTIYF	TRBV19	NA	17	TRBJ1-3	TRBD1
TGTGCCAGCAGCCAACTAGCGGGAGTAGTTTGGAATGAGCAGTTCTTC	CASSQLAGVVWNEQFF	TRBV7-2	NA	16	TRBJ2-1	TRBD2
TGTGCCAGCAGTTTAGGCCAGGGGATCCACGAGCAGTACTTC	CASSLGQGIHEQYF	TRBV28	NA	14	TRBJ2-7	NA
TGTGCCAGCAGCTCAAACCCCTACGAGCAGTACTTC	CASSSNPYEQYF	TRBV27	few	12	TRBJ2-7	NA
TGTGCCAGCAGCCAAGAAAGCATGCGCCTAGGGGTTAGGGACGAGCAGTACTTC	CASSQESMRLGVRDEQYF	TRBV14	NA	18	TRBJ2-7	NA
TGTGCCACCAGCCACTATCCCGGGAGCTCCTACAATGAGCAGTTCTTC	CATSHYPGSSYNEQFF	TRBV15	once	16	TRBJ2-1	NA
TGTGCCAGCAGCTCCACGGCGGCCACTGAAGCTTTCTTT	CASSSTAATEAFF	TRBV11-2	few	13	TRBJ1-1	NA
TGCAGCGCCGCTCGGGAGACCCAGTACTTC	CSAARETQYF	TRBV29-1	NA	10	TRBJ2-5	NA
TGTGCCAGCAGGGGGACAGGGGTGAACACTGAAGCTTTCTTT	CASRGTGVNTEAFF	TRBV2	NA	14	TRBJ1-1	TRBD1
TGTGCCAGCAGTTTCTCGGTCGGTGAGCAGTTCTTC	CASSFSVGEQFF	TRBV28	NA	12	TRBJ2-1	NA
TGTGCCAGCAGCTCCTCTGGAAGGAGTCACACAGATACGCAGTATTTT	CASSSSGRSHTDTQYF	TRBV11-1	NA	16	TRBJ2-3	NA
TGCGCCAGCAGCTTGTGGGTAGGGAGCTCCTACAATGAGCAGTTCTTC	CASSLWVGSSYNEQFF	TRBV5-1	once	16	TRBJ2-1	NA
TGTGCCAGCAGCCCTCAGCGGGGGACCTACGAGCAGTACTTC	CASSPQRGTYEQYF	TRBV7-2	NA	14	TRBJ2-7	TRBD2
TGTGCCAGCAGCTTAGACCGCGGGAGCCCCTACGAGCAGTACTTC	CASSLDRGSPYEQYF	TRBV7-2	NA	15	TRBJ2-7	TRBD2
TGCGCCAGCAGCCCCGGGACAACGCCCCACAATGAGCAGTTCTTC	CASSPGTTPHNEQFF	TRBV4-1	NA	15	TRBJ2-1	NA
TGTGCCAGCAGACTCACCCTTGACGTCCTCTCTGGAAACACCATATATTTT	CASRLTLDVLSGNTIYF	TRBV7-2	NA	17	TRBJ1-3	NA
TGTGCCAGCAGCCCTCTAGTGACCGGGGAGCTGTTTTTT	CASSPLVTGELFF	TRBV11-1	NA	13	TRBJ2-2	NA
TGTGCCAGCAGCAACTTCGGACTAGCGGAAACCGGGGAGCTGTTTTTT	CASSNFGLAETGELFF	TRBV5-4	NA	16	TRBJ2-2	TRBD2
TGTGCCAGCACCCGAAAAGAAAAGGCTTTCTTT	CASTRKEKAFF	TRBV6-5	once	11	TRBJ1-1	NA
TGTGCCAGCAGTGACATAATCTTATATGGACAGGCCAACTACGAGCAGTACTTC	CASSDIILYGQANYEQYF	TRBV2	NA	18	TRBJ2-7	TRBD1
TGTGCCAGCAGCTTAGTTAGCGGGGGGGCCGGAAACATTCAGTACTTC	CASSLVSGGAGNIQYF	TRBV7-2	NA	16	TRBJ2-4	TRBD2
TGTGCCACCCAGCCCGGGGACACTGAAGCTTTCTTT	CATQPGDTEAFF	TRBV10-3	NA	12	TRBJ1-1	NA
TGTGCCAGCAGCTTAGCCCTAGCGGCCTACAATGAGCAGTTCTTC	CASSLALAAYNEQFF	TRBV7-2	NA	15	TRBJ2-1	TRBD2
TGCGCCAGCAGCCAAGATCCCCCAGGGGGCGGTGGGGCCAACGTCCTGACTTTC	CASSQDPPGGGGANVLTF	TRBV4-3	once	18	TRBJ2-6	TRBD1
TGTGCCAGCAGCGCCACTAGCGGGAGCGAGACCCAGTACTTC	CASSATSGSETQYF	TRBV5-6	NA	14	TRBJ2-5	TRBD2
TGTGCCAGCAGTCGGCAAGGACTAGCGAGTGCAGATACGCAGTATTTT	CASSRQGLASADTQYF	TRBV7-2	few	16	TRBJ2-3	TRBD2
TGTGCCAGCAGTGTAGGCTCACCCCTCCACTTT	CASSVGSPLHF	TRBV2	few	11	TRBJ1-6	NA
TGTGCCAGCAGCTTGGCCCTGGGGGCCGGCGACAATGAGCAGTTCTTC	CASSLALGAGDNEQFF	TRBV5-4	NA	16	TRBJ2-1	NA
TGTGCCAGCAGTGAAGTTGCCCTCGGAGTGGGCGAGCAGTACTTC	CASSEVALGVGEQYF	TRBV6-1	NA	15	TRBJ2-7	NA